The rows below give T cell receptor beta chains drawn from one sample of a study of blood T cell repertoires in COVID-19. Method: immunoSEQ multiplex PCR; TCRdb's copy keeps in-frame clones and lacks some. The data contain around 150,000 clones, 80% to 90% of them singletons. What was sequenced was peripheral blood. The source of these receptors is a man aged 55 to 69 with acute or convalescent COVID-19. CDR3s leave out the opening cysteine and the closing phenylalanine or tryptophan.

j_gene,v_gene,CDR3aa
TRBJ1-1,TRBV19,ASSIGGGPSNTEAF
TRBJ2-7,TRBV27,ASSTSSTYEQY
TRBJ1-4,TRBV5-1,ASSLQGSGEKLF
TRBJ2-7,TRBV6-5,ASTKSSGSAYEQY
TRBJ1-5,TRBV19,ASNPGWGQGYQPQH
TRBJ2-1,TRBV2,ASSEVWRINYNEQF
TRBJ1-1,TRBV7-2,ASSFNPRGTEAF
TRBJ2-2,TRBV2,ASSEGLAFTGELF
TRBJ2-3,TRBV12-1,ASSPLADSTDTQY
TRBJ1-1,TRBV12-3/TRBV12-4,ASSLGQNTEAF
TRBJ1-4,TRBV5-1,ASSLGGQGASYTGKLF
TRBJ2-7,TRBV28,ASSSAGRSEQY
TRBJ2-5,TRBV19,ASSIVGQAQETQY
TRBJ2-1,TRBV24-1,ATSSASGSPTYNEQF
TRBJ1-1,TRBV30,ALGQGAIKAF
TRBJ1-1,TRBV20-1,SVGQATEAF
TRBJ1-2,TRBV5-1,ASSWTGGSVGYT
TRBJ2-1,TRBV15,ATSRAIRHLEQF
TRBJ1-1,TRBV5-1,ASRSGGLGTEAF
TRBJ2-7,TRBV27,ASSRQGYEQY
TRBJ2-1,TRBV12-5,ASGLSPSGTSGYEQF
TRBJ1-2,TRBV18,ASSPPGEVDGYT
TRBJ2-5,TRBV4-1,ASSQEPGTWETQY
TRBJ1-2,TRBV6-5,ASMIGTGGNYGYT
TRBJ1-6,TRBV5-1,ASSAGTATNNSPLH
TRBJ2-3,TRBV24-1,ATGSGLGTDTQY
TRBJ2-5,TRBV7-2,ASRLTSGEGETQY
TRBJ1-2,TRBV30,AWSPLRTLGYT
TRBJ2-7,TRBV6-5,ASSYSWTGNYEQY
TRBJ1-1,TRBV6-5,ASSYSRGDTEAF
TRBJ1-2,TRBV7-9,ASSTNAGSPRRRDGYT
TRBJ2-1,TRBV29-1,SVDRSSYNEQF
TRBJ1-1,TRBV2,ASKTYGETEAF
TRBJ1-1,TRBV3-1/TRBV3-2,ASSQDWALGNTEAF
TRBJ2-2,TRBV11-2,ASSSFSGTGELF
TRBJ2-7,TRBV6-2/TRBV6-3,ASSSLGLAVYEQY
TRBJ1-2,TRBV9,ASSETGDPIYGYT
TRBJ2-3,TRBV28,ASSFLSPEQGDTQY
TRBJ1-2,TRBV3-1/TRBV3-2,ASSQEDRIYGYT
TRBJ1-2,TRBV6-5,ASSRTEDSNYGYT
TRBJ1-2,TRBV5-1,ASSFSAGTNYGYT
TRBJ2-1,TRBV5-1,ASSSGLAGGGEQF
TRBJ1-6,TRBV6-5,ASQLSGGDNSPLH
TRBJ1-4,TRBV15,ATSRGTGGSEKLF
TRBJ2-7,TRBV4-1,ASSQDSFSYEQY
TRBJ1-1,TRBV20-1,SARPGTG
TRBJ2-5,TRBV29-1,SAGRGDVRQETQY
TRBJ2-3,TRBV28,ASNTRVSSDTQY
TRBJ2-3,TRBV18,ASSPGLAGGDTQY